The entry below describes one TCR beta chain. The antigen is undetermined. The sample belongs to a study of shared clonotypes between healthy human individuals. Findings and limits, study-wide: It was the non-shared clonotypes that had lower generation probabilities than clonotypes shared by all four donors.

It was at deep level that the assay was run. The table came from immunoSEQ multiplex PCR; TCRdb's copy has only in-frame clones and leaves some out. The repertoire holds 100,000 to 120,000 clones, with 68% as singletons. V lost 7 bases, J lost 7 bases, and 12 bases stayed unmatched. This CDR3 has 15 amino acids. Germline-derived CDR1 and CDR2 are MDHEN and SYDVKM. CD8 memory fractions consisted of CD45RO+ and CCR7-negative CD45RA+ TemRA cells together. The TCR was taken from a woman aged 25 to 45 in good health. The gene calls are TRBV28 and TRBJ2-2; 7 positions agree with TRBD1. The sample taken for sequencing was memory CD8+ T cells sorted from blood. The sample's subset: CD45RO+ cells pooled with CCR7-negative TemRA cells. DNA for the CDR3: TGTGCCAGCATTAGTTCGGACAGGAGGATCGGGGAGCTGTTTTTT. Protein: CASISSDRRIGELFF.